A selection of T cell receptor beta chains follows, all from one sample in a study of blood T cell repertoires in COVID-19. Using immunoSEQ multiplex PCR, the repertoire was profiled, and TCRdb retains in-frame clones only, with some absent. Altogether 150,000 to 200,000 clones are present, approximately 86% being singletons, with the ten largest covering around 3.5%. The specimen sequenced was peripheral blood. The origin of the receptors is a man aged 70 or older with acute or convalescent COVID-19. Each CDR3 is given with its conserved first and last residue. A D gene is named only where the DNA matches it firmly.

>TRBV6-6|TRBJ1-2|.
TGTGCCAGCAGTTACCTCCGAGATGGCTACACCTTC
CASSYLRDGYTF
>TRBV7-9|TRBJ1-2|.
TGTGCCAGCAGCCAAGCCCCAGACGGGGGCTACACCTTC
CASSQAPDGGYTF
>TRBV7-6|TRBJ1-2|.
TGTGCCAGCAGCTTACAGCAGGCGAGTGGCTACACCTTC
CASSLQQASGYTF
>TRBV5-4|TRBJ2-1|.
TGTGCCAGCAGGTCAGAAGATGAGCAGTTCTTC
CASRSEDEQFF
>TRBV5-4|TRBJ2-5|.
TGTGCCAGCAGTTCGGGGTCCCTGGGAGAGACCCAGTACTTC
CASSSGSLGETQYF
>TRBV5-1|TRBJ1-2|.
TGCGCCAGCAGCTTGGGGACAACTGGTGGCTACACCTTC
CASSLGTTGGYTF
>TRBV7-8|TRBJ2-3|TRBD1
TGTGCCAGCAGCTCCCTTGACAGGGGGTTTAGCACAGATACGCAGTATTTT
CASSSLDRGFSTDTQYF
>TRBV9|TRBJ2-5|TRBD2
TGTGCCAGCAGCCAACTAGCGGGTGAAGAGACCCAGTACTTC
CASSQLAGEETQYF
>TRBV14|TRBJ2-7|.
TGTGCCAGCAGCCAGTGGTCGGGTGACGACGAGCAGTACTTC
CASSQWSGDDEQYF
>TRBV6-1|TRBJ2-3|TRBD2
TGTGCCAGCAGTGTAACCCCCCCTAGCGGGGGATTACTAGGCACAGATACGCAGTATTTT
CASSVTPPSGGLLGTDTQYF
>TRBV29-1|TRBJ1-1|TRBD1
TGCAGCGTAGAGGGGACAGTGAACACTGAAGCTTTCTTT
CSVEGTVNTEAFF
>TRBV11-2|TRBJ1-4|.
TGTGCCAGCAGGGCGGGTCGGGGGGCGAGGACTAATGAAAAACTGTTTTTT
CASRAGRGARTNEKLFF
>TRBV19|TRBJ2-7|TRBD2
TGTGCCAGTAGCTGGGGACCCGGGGGGGCCATCGAGCAGTACTTC
CASSWGPGGAIEQYF
>TRBV5-1|TRBJ1-3|.
TGCGCCAGCAGCTTTGCAGGGGCGGCAGGAAACACCATATATTTT
CASSFAGAAGNTIYF
>TRBV9|TRBJ1-2|TRBD1
TGTGCCAGCAGCGTAGCCTCCGGGACAGCTTTCTATGGCTACACCTTC
CASSVASGTAFYGYTF
>TRBV7-6|TRBJ2-1|TRBD2
TGTGCCAGCAGCTTAGGGGTGGGACTATACAATGAGCAGTTCTTC
CASSLGVGLYNEQFF